This T cell receptor beta chain derives from a study of a mutant IDH1 vaccine in newly diagnosed glioma. Turning to the study itself: Before enrollment, patients got radiotherapy alone, temozolomide alone, or mostly the combination.

This clone was detected once. Its specificity is unknown. The table came from immunoSEQ multiplex PCR; TCRdb's copy has only in-frame clones and leaves some out. The data hold some 60,000 clones, with roughly nine tenths observed a single time. Time point in this sample: week 35, safety follow-up. Mutant IDH1 20-mer peptide, at 300 ug, made up each vaccine dose, with topical imiquimod. Each of the donors came in with new WHO grade 3 or 4 astrocytomas that were IDH1-mutant and ATRX-lost. The length of the CDR3 is 15 residues. With 2 bases removed from V and 5 bases from J, the gap between germline ends came to 12 bases. Germline CDR1 ENHRY, CDR2 SYGVKD.

The V call is TRBV10-3, the J call TRBJ2-2; no clear D. Source: PBMCs, taken from a glioma patient whose treatment included an IDH1 peptide vaccine. The sequence was collected from a man in his forties with glioma. The CDR3 sequence: CAISERALGTGELFF. CDR3 nucleotide sequence: TGTGCCATCAGTGAGAGGGCCCTGGGAACCGGGGAGCTGTTTTTT.